This is a list of T cell receptor beta chains from one sample in a study of blood T cell repertoires in COVID-19. Assay used: immunoSEQ multiplex PCR; TCRdb lists only in-frame clones, some missing. The data show 490,000 or so clones, with roughly nine tenths seen just once and 8% to 9.5% held by the top ten. Source material: PBMCs or T cells enriched from blood (not recorded which). The receptors were gathered from a woman in her sixties or seventies who had recovered from COVID-19. The CDR3 runs from the conserved cysteine through the conserved F or W. The order of the fields is V gene, D gene, clone size, J gene, CDR3 protein, CDR3 DNA. A D gene is named only where the DNA matches it firmly. Some rows mark clone size as missing; the rest say once, few, many or name a class of expanded clone.

TRBV2,TRBD2,once,TRBJ2-2,CASRRRGTSGVANTGELFF,TGTGCCAGCAGGAGGAGGGGGACTAGCGGTGTGGCGAACACCGGGGAGCTGTTTTTT
TRBV2,TRBD2,few,TRBJ2-3,CASQLAGVTDTQYF,TGTGCCAGTCAACTAGCGGGGGTCACAGATACGCAGTATTTT
TRBV5-1,NA,NA,TRBJ1-2,CASSLGGNYGYTF,TGCGCCAGCAGCTTGGGTGGCAACTATGGCTACACCTTC
TRBV5-1,TRBD1,NA,TRBJ1-5,CASSLGTGSNQPQHF,TGCGCCAGCAGCTTGGGGACAGGCTCCAATCAGCCCCAGCATTTT
TRBV5-1,TRBD1,NA,TRBJ1-2,CASSNGTGRGYTF,TGCGCCAGCAGCAACGGGACAGGGAGAGGCTACACCTTC
TRBV6-5,TRBD1,many,TRBJ1-2,CASRGRDRVGYTF,TGTGCCAGCAGAGGACGGGACAGGGTTGGCTACACCTTC
TRBV2,TRBD2,NA,TRBJ2-3,CASSEPWTSGSTDTQYF,TGTGCCAGCAGTGAACCTTGGACTAGCGGAAGCACAGATACGCAGTATTTT
TRBV14,TRBD1,NA,TRBJ2-7,CASSHGTGYEQYF,TGTGCCAGCAGCCACGGGACAGGCTACGAGCAGTACTTC
TRBV6-5,TRBD1,NA,TRBJ1-6,CASIEQGSINSPLHF,TGTGCCAGCATCGAACAGGGGTCCATAAATTCACCCCTCCACTTT
TRBV21-1,NA,few,TRBJ2-7,CASSKAGPSSSYEQYF,TGTGCCAGCAGCAAAGCGGGGCCTTCCAGCTCCTACGAGCAGTACTTC
TRBV7-9,TRBD1,NA,TRBJ2-2,CASTRTGQHTGELFF,TGTGCCAGCACCAGGACAGGGCAGCACACCGGGGAGCTGTTTTTT
TRBV2,NA,NA,TRBJ1-1,CASYGAGVMNTEAFF,TGTGCCAGCTACGGGGCAGGGGTAATGAACACTGAAGCTTTCTTT
TRBV5-1,NA,NA,TRBJ1-5,CASSPEGGGNQPQHF,TGCGCCAGCAGCCCGGAAGGGGGAGGGAATCAGCCCCAGCATTTT
TRBV5-1,TRBD1,once,TRBJ1-1,CASSRGTGALNTEAFF,TGCGCCAGCAGCCGGGGGACAGGGGCGTTAAACACTGAAGCTTTCTTT
TRBV25-1,TRBD1,once,TRBJ1-6,CASSDGRQGAYNSPLHF,TGTGCCAGCAGTGATGGGCGACAGGGGGCCTATAATTCACCCCTCCACTTT
TRBV7-2,NA,NA,TRBJ2-4,CASSPEASKRRQYF,TGTGCCAGCAGCCCCGAGGCTTCTAAGCGCCGTCAGTACTTC
TRBV2,TRBD2,NA,TRBJ2-3,CASSEGGTDTQYF,TGTGCCAGCAGTGAGGGGGGGACAGATACGCAGTATTTT
TRBV5-5,NA,NA,TRBJ2-5,CASRLAQRETQYF,TGTGCCAGCAGACTAGCCCAGAGGGAGACCCAGTACTTC
TRBV5-1,NA,NA,TRBJ1-1,CASSLAGDTEAFF,TGCGCCAGCAGCTTGGCGGGAGACACTGAAGCTTTCTTT
TRBV19,NA,NA,TRBJ1-2,CASSITETLYGYTF,TGTGCCAGTAGTATAACAGAAACTCTCTATGGCTACACCTTC
TRBV13,TRBD2,NA,TRBJ2-2,CASSLGSTLAGGTNTGELFF,TGTGCCAGCAGCTTAGGCTCCACTCTAGCGGGGGGGACTAACACCGGGGAGCTGTTTTTT
TRBV4-1,TRBD2,NA,TRBJ2-3,CASRIDTSVRTDTQYF,TGCGCCAGCAGGATAGACACTAGCGTTCGCACAGATACGCAGTATTTT
TRBV5-1,NA,NA,TRBJ1-1,CASSGGPNTEAFF,TGCGCCAGCAGCGGAGGACCGAACACTGAAGCTTTCTTT
TRBV5-1,NA,NA,TRBJ2-2,CASRFTGANTGELFF,TGCGCCAGCAGATTTACCGGGGCGAACACCGGGGAGCTGTTTTTT
TRBV30,TRBD1,NA,TRBJ1-2,CAWSVYGTGGSSGYTF,TGTGCCTGGAGTGTTTACGGGACAGGGGGGAGTTCTGGCTACACCTTC
TRBV5-1,NA,few,TRBJ1-3,CASSLGQPSGNTIYF,TGCGCCAGCAGCTTGGGACAGCCCTCTGGAAACACCATATATTTT
TRBV7-2,NA,NA,TRBJ2-2,CASSLQAANTGELFF,TGTGCCAGCAGCTTACAGGCAGCGAACACCGGGGAGCTGTTTTTT
TRBV9,TRBD1,NA,TRBJ2-4,CASSVGDRDIQYF,TGTGCCAGCAGCGTGGGCGACAGGGACATTCAGTACTTC
TRBV9,TRBD1,NA,TRBJ1-4,CASSRTGDTNEKLFF,TGTGCCAGCAGTCGGACAGGGGATACTAATGAAAAACTGTTTTTT
TRBV5-1,NA,NA,TRBJ1-1,CASSFAPPQGTEAFF,TGCGCCAGCAGCTTTGCACCCCCGCAGGGGACTGAAGCTTTCTTT
TRBV10-2,TRBD2,NA,TRBJ2-1,CASKISGGSSYNEQFF,TGCGCCAGCAAAATTAGCGGGGGTAGCTCCTACAATGAGCAGTTCTTC
TRBV6-6,TRBD1,NA,TRBJ1-5,CASTGQGDGQPQHF,TGTGCCAGCACCGGGCAGGGGGACGGGCAGCCCCAGCATTTT
TRBV2,TRBD2,NA,TRBJ2-1,CASREGLAPPNEQFF,TGTGCCAGCAGGGAGGGACTAGCTCCCCCCAATGAGCAGTTCTTC
TRBV6-5,NA,NA,TRBJ1-4,CASSYRAGINEKLFF,TGTGCCAGCAGTTACCGGGCGGGGATTAATGAAAAACTGTTTTTT
TRBV5-6,TRBD1,few,TRBJ1-4,CASSFRTGTNEKLFF,TGTGCCAGCAGCTTCCGGACAGGGACTAATGAAAAACTGTTTTTT
TRBV12-5,TRBD1,NA,TRBJ2-5,CASGLEQGVGETQYF,TGTGCTAGTGGTCTGGAACAGGGGGTTGGGGAGACCCAGTACTTC
TRBV7-9,TRBD1,NA,TRBJ1-2,CASSQGTGLYGYTF,TGTGCCAGCAGCCAAGGGACAGGCCTCTATGGCTACACCTTC
TRBV18,TRBD1,NA,TRBJ2-5,CASSTTGGNQETQYF,TGTGCCAGCTCAACGACAGGGGGGAACCAAGAGACCCAGTACTTC
TRBV19,NA,NA,TRBJ2-3,CASRGGYVADTQYF,TGTGCCAGTAGGGGAGGATATGTCGCAGATACGCAGTATTTT
TRBV7-9,TRBD1,NA,TRBJ1-4,CASSPGTGNEKLFF,TGTGCCAGCAGCCCGGGGACAGGGAATGAAAAACTGTTTTTT
TRBV10-1,NA,NA,TRBJ2-1,CASREDSYNEQFF,TGCGCCAGCAGAGAAGACAGTTACAATGAGCAGTTCTTC